This TCR beta chain was sequenced during a study of T cell responses to AZD1222 COVID-19 vaccine. General study findings and limits: Sampling that yielded the repertoires occurred only after the peak T cell response. Vaccine-associated CD4 TCRs spanned spike, dominant at 160-218 and 743-854. Seropositive status at baseline applied to only five to seven AZD1222 recipients.

The method was immunoSEQ multiplex PCR; TCRdb's version includes in-frame clones alone and lacks a portion of them. Among approximately 150,000 clones listed, more than 80% were seen once. With respect to this clone: The target antigen is unknown.

The starting material was peripheral blood, obtained 28 days after the second dose of the MenACWY control vaccine. The TCR was taken from an adult who received the MenACWY meningococcal vaccine as a control.

The CDR3, as DNA: TGTGCCAGCCAGACAGATTATAATTCACCCCTCCACTTT. It specifies CASQTDYNSPLHF. This rearrangement joins TRBV2 to TRBJ1-6; tentative D call: TRBD1 (5 bases). This CDR3 is built from 13 residues. V lost 8 bases, J lost 4 bases, and 9 bases lay in between. Germline V CDR1 and CDR2: SNHLY, FYNNEI.